The 9 T cell receptor beta chains in this list originate from one sample, sequenced in a study of blood T cell repertoires in COVID-19. The data were produced by immunoSEQ multiplex PCR, yet TCRdb's version contains in-frame clones alone and is incomplete. The sample consists of over 150,000 clones, 70% to 90% of them appearing once. Sequencing was performed on peripheral blood. These receptors were obtained from a woman aged 60-75 years with COVID-19, enrolled during active disease.

This clone was seen once. This chain joins TRBV7-9 and TRBJ2-7; 10 nucleotides match TRBD2. V dropped 4 bases and J dropped 3; count of bases not matched to a gene: 9. In germline, CDR1 is SEHNR, CDR2 FQNEAQ (reference sequence). CDR3 size: 16 residues. The CDR3 DNA follows: TGTGCCAGCAGCTCGAGGACTAGCGGCTTAAACTACGAGCAGTACTTC. Translated, it gives CASSSRTSGLNYEQYF.

The chain combines TRBV5-4 with TRBJ1-2, with 7 bases identical to TRBD1. The germline V gene has CDR1 SGHNT and CDR2 YYREEE (reference sequence). Unmatched junction bases numbered 8, after V lost 2 bases and J lost 7 bases. The CDR3 length is 14 residues. The DNA for the CDR3 is TGTGCCAGCAGCTTACCGACAGGGTCCGCTGGCTACACCTTC. It is translated as CASSLPTGSAGYTF.

The rearrangement joins TRBV5-5 to TRBJ1-1, with D perhaps TRBD1 (6 bases). The CDR3 has 13 residues. The germline CDR1 and CDR2 sequences are SGHKS and YYEKEE (reference sequence). Trimming stripped 0 bases from V and 8 bases from J, with 11 bases between. In DNA, the CDR3 is TGTGCCAGCAGCTTGGAACAGGGATTGGAAGCTTTCTTT. This sequence encodes CASSLEQGLEAFF.

A few counts support this clone. In DNA, the CDR3 is TGTGCCTGGAGGACCCCAGGGAAAGCTTTCTTT. Protein sequence: CAWRTPGKAFF. The J gene is TRBJ1-1, the V gene TRBV30; weak D call: TRBD1 (5 bases). The CDR3 consists of 11 residues. Deletions cut 3 bases from V and 9 bases from J, with 11 bases between. CDR1 is GTSNPN, CDR2 SVGIG, per germline (reference sequence).

This clone was recorded a few times. This chain uses TRBV9 with TRBJ1-6, with unresolved D. Germline V gives CDR1 SGDLS, CDR2 YYNGEE. The V end was cut by 0 bases, the J end by 8 bases, with 6 bases between. The CDR3 contains 13 residues. The CDR3 region has the DNA TGTGCCAGCAGCGTAGTCGGGGATTCACCCCTCCACTTT. Protein: CASSVVGDSPLHF.

V usage is TRBV3-1 (or the pseudogene TRBV3-2) and J usage is TRBJ1-1, with a weak D call TRBD1 (5 bases). V lost 8 bases and J 0 bases, leaving 25 bases between the germline ends. Germline CDR1 is LGHDT and CDR2 is YNNKEL (reference sequence). CDR3 size: 18 residues. Written as DNA, the CDR3 is TGTGCCAGCCGGAGGGGTTTCAGGGCAGGGAGTTTGAACACTGAAGCTTTCTTT. It translates to CASRRGFRAGSLNTEAFF.

The chain links TRBV5-1 to TRBJ2-2, with 7 bases matching TRBD1. CDR3 length equals 17 residues. Germline lookup yields CDR1 SGHRS and CDR2 YFSETQ. V lost 2 bases and J lost 0; bases outside the gene matches: 7. CDR3 sequence reads: CASSFPKGAPNTGELFF. In DNA form, the CDR3 reads TGCGCCAGCAGCTTCCCTAAGGGGGCACCGAACACCGGGGAGCTGTTTTTT.

The chain combines TRBV10-3 with TRBJ1-3; D is possibly TRBD1 (6 bases). With 4 bases removed from V and 8 bases from J, the gap between germline ends came to 6 bases. Per germline, CDR1 ENHRY and CDR2 SYGVKD. This CDR3 has 11 residues. The CDR3 nucleotides are TGTGCCATCAGTGGACAGGACACCATATATTTT. It codes for CAISGQDTIYF.

The V call is TRBV5-6, the J call TRBJ1-5; 8 bases fit TRBD1. The length of the CDR3 is 17 residues. Unmatched junction bases numbered 9, after V lost 4 bases and J lost 0 bases. Germline CDR1 reads SGHDT; CDR2 reads YYEEEE. The CDR3 is CASSNRQGPYSNQPQHF. In DNA, the CDR3 is TGTGCCAGCAGCAACCGACAGGGGCCTTATAGCAATCAGCCCCAGCATTTT.